Listed below are T cell receptor beta chains from one sample, sequenced in a study of blood T cell repertoires in COVID-19. The data were produced by immunoSEQ multiplex PCR, yet TCRdb's version contains in-frame clones alone and is incomplete. The profile shows under 300,000 clones, approximately 82% of them singletons. Specimen: PBMCs or T cells enriched from blood (not recorded which). The receptors derive from a man aged 40-49 years who had recovered from COVID-19. The CDR3 runs from the conserved cysteine through the conserved F or W. D genes are given only for firm matches. Clone size is not always given. Where it is, it says once, few, many or a class for expanded clones.

J | size | V | D | CDR3 | DNA
TRBJ2-4 | . | TRBV2 | TRBD1 | CASTYGTDKNIQYF | TGTGCCAGCACCTATGGGACAGACAAAAACATTCAGTACTTC
TRBJ1-2 | . | TRBV19 | . | CASSRNREGYYGYTF | TGTGCCAGTAGTCGAAACAGGGAGGGGTACTATGGCTACACCTTC
TRBJ2-7 | few | TRBV25-1 | . | CASRTGQYF | TGTGCCAGCAGGACGGGGCAGTACTTC
TRBJ2-1 | . | TRBV19 | . | CASSANSHNEQFF | TGTGCCAGTAGTGCAAACAGCCACAATGAGCAGTTCTTC
TRBJ1-4 | . | TRBV19 | . | CASSISSQGTEKLFF | TGTGCCAGTAGTATATCATCGCAGGGGACTGAAAAACTGTTTTTT
TRBJ1-5 | . | TRBV19 | TRBD1 | CASSIPGQASDSNQPQHF | TGTGCCAGTAGTATACCGGGACAGGCTAGCGATAGCAATCAGCCCCAGCATTTT
TRBJ1-2 | . | TRBV6-5 | . | CASSDRYYGYTF | TGTGCCAGCTCGGACAGATACTATGGCTACACCTTC
TRBJ1-1 | . | TRBV11-1 | . | CASSQGPGTEAFF | TGTGCCAGCAGCCAAGGCCCAGGGACTGAAGCTTTCTTT
TRBJ1-6 | . | TRBV5-5 | TRBD1 | CASSTGQVHNSPLHF | TGTGCCAGCAGCACCGGACAGGTTCATAATTCACCCCTCCACTTT
TRBJ2-7 | . | TRBV15 | TRBD1 | CATSGGQGASRLYEQYF | TGTGCCACCAGCGGAGGACAGGGGGCCTCCCGACTCTACGAGCAGTACTTC
TRBJ1-4 | few | TRBV5-1 | . | CASSSVATNEKLFF | TGCGCCAGCAGCTCGGTTGCAACTAATGAAAAACTGTTTTTT
TRBJ2-2 | . | TRBV9 | . | CASSPSGHHTGELFF | TGTGCCAGCAGCCCTTCAGGGCATCACACCGGGGAGCTGTTTTTT
TRBJ1-5 | . | TRBV19 | . | CASGVRAGNSNQPQHF | TGTGCCAGTGGGGTTAGGGCGGGGAATAGCAATCAGCCCCAGCATTTT
TRBJ2-1 | . | TRBV24-1 | . | CATSEPTWSSYNEQFF | TGTGCCACCAGTGAACCTACCTGGAGCTCCTACAATGAGCAGTTCTTC
TRBJ2-5 | . | TRBV5-4 | . | CASSPTLVLNQETQYF | TGTGCCAGCAGCCCCACCTTAGTACTTAACCAAGAGACCCAGTACTTC
TRBJ1-2 | . | TRBV4-1 | TRBD1 | CASYGTGGPRDYGYTF | TGCGCCAGCTATGGTACAGGGGGCCCTAGGGACTATGGCTACACCTTC
TRBJ2-3 | . | TRBV5-1 | TRBD2 | CASSPLAGGGTDTQYF | TGCGCCAGCAGCCCGCTGGCGGGGGGGGGCACAGATACGCAGTATTTT
TRBJ1-1 | . | TRBV5-1 | . | CASSGGASTEAFF | TGCGCCAGCAGCGGGGGGGCGAGCACTGAAGCTTTCTTT
TRBJ1-1 | . | TRBV11-3 | . | CASSLVSGATEAFF | TGTGCCAGCAGCTTAGTGTCAGGGGCCACTGAAGCTTTCTTT
TRBJ1-3 | . | TRBV5-6 | TRBD1 | CASSFRDRTFSGNTIYF | TGTGCCAGCAGCTTCCGGGACAGGACCTTCTCTGGAAACACCATATATTTT
TRBJ2-5 | . | TRBV6-1 | TRBD2 | CASSVVLLLAGQETQYF | TGTGCCAGCAGTGTAGTCCTCCTACTAGCGGGGCAAGAGACCCAGTACTTC
TRBJ2-5 | . | TRBV30 | . | CAWSVDRTLQETQYF | TGTGCCTGGAGTGTAGACAGGACTTTACAAGAGACCCAGTACTTC
TRBJ2-1 | once | TRBV27 | TRBD2 | CASSSSSSGREPFYNEQFF | TGTGCCAGCAGTTCCTCATCAAGCGGGAGAGAACCTTTCTACAATGAGCAGTTCTTC
TRBJ2-7 | . | TRBV4-3 | TRBD1 | CASSQDPGGYEQYF | TGCGCCAGCAGCCAAGATCCAGGGGGCTACGAGCAGTACTTC
TRBJ2-7 | . | TRBV7-6 | . | CASSLGRGISYEQYF | TGTGCCAGCAGCTTAGGGAGGGGTATCTCCTACGAGCAGTACTTC
TRBJ1-1 | . | TRBV3-1/TRBV3-2 | TRBD1 | CASSQDRTGPFTFF | TGTGCCAGCAGCCAAGATCGGACAGGGCCTTTTACTTTCTTT
TRBJ2-7 | . | TRBV19 | TRBD1 | CASSRDSWGEQYF | TGTGCCAGTAGCCGGGACAGTTGGGGCGAGCAGTACTTC
TRBJ1-2 | . | TRBV10-1 | . | CASTKPVHGYTF | TGCGCCAGCACCAAACCGGTGCATGGCTACACCTTC
TRBJ1-5 | many | TRBV5-8 | TRBD1 | CASSLNDRGQPQHF | TGTGCCAGCAGCTTGAACGACAGGGGACAGCCCCAGCATTTT
TRBJ1-5 | . | TRBV30 | TRBD1 | CAWSRTGNNQPQHF | TGTGCCTGGAGTAGGACAGGGAACAATCAGCCCCAGCATTTT
TRBJ2-5 | . | TRBV5-1 | TRBD1 | CASSWDSQETQYF | TGCGCCAGCAGTTGGGACAGTCAAGAGACCCAGTACTTC
TRBJ2-3 | . | TRBV28 | TRBD1 | CASSLLTGADTQYF | TGTGCCAGCAGTTTATTGACAGGGGCAGATACGCAGTATTTT
TRBJ2-2 | . | TRBV7-3 | TRBD2 | CASSSAGGSAGELFF | TGTGCCAGCAGTTCCGCGGGAGGGTCCGCCGGGGAGCTGTTTTTT
TRBJ1-5 | . | TRBV30 | . | CAWSYRALEQPQHF | TGTGCCTGGAGCTACAGGGCCCTAGAGCAGCCCCAGCATTTT
TRBJ2-7 | . | TRBV18 | . | CASSPGTATYEQYF | TGTGCCAGCTCACCTGGGACTGCGACCTACGAGCAGTACTTC
TRBJ1-3 | . | TRBV19 | . | CASSMRWPRLSGNTIYF | TGTGCCAGTAGTATGAGATGGCCCAGGCTCTCTGGAAACACCATATATTTT
TRBJ2-1 | . | TRBV19 | TRBD2 | CASRLAGGYNEQFF | TGTGCCAGTAGGCTAGCGGGAGGGTACAATGAGCAGTTCTTC
TRBJ2-1 | . | TRBV4-3 | TRBD2 | CASSQAFAPTSGGDNEQFF | TGCGCCAGCAGCCAAGCCTTTGCTCCGACTAGCGGGGGGGACAATGAGCAGTTCTTC
TRBJ2-1 | . | TRBV6-5 | TRBD2 | CASLGASGRNEQFF | TGTGCCAGCCTAGGTGCTAGCGGGAGAAATGAGCAGTTCTTC
TRBJ1-4 | once | TRBV5-4 | . | CASSLWGGGEKLFF | TGTGCCAGCAGCTTGTGGGGTGGAGGAGAAAAACTGTTTTTT
TRBJ1-4 | . | TRBV2 | TRBD1 | CASGRTGYNEKLFF | TGTGCCAGCGGAAGGACAGGCTATAATGAAAAACTGTTTTTT
TRBJ2-5 | once | TRBV5-6 | TRBD1 | CASSPTGATQYF | TGTGCCAGCAGCCCGACAGGGGCGACCCAGTACTTC
TRBJ2-1 | . | TRBV15 | TRBD1 | CATSRLDRDRGLQFF | TGTGCCACCAGCCGCCTCGACCGGGACAGGGGGTTACAGTTCTTC
TRBJ1-2 | . | TRBV3-1/TRBV3-2 | TRBD1 | CASSQADRVGGYTF | TGTGCCAGCAGCCAAGCCGACAGGGTTGGAGGCTACACCTTC
TRBJ2-7 | few | TRBV5-4 | TRBD2 | CASSLRGGLYEQYF | TGTGCCAGCAGCTTGCGGGGGGGTCTCTACGAGCAGTACTTC
TRBJ2-5 | . | TRBV25-1 | . | CASSEYRGGETQYF | TGTGCCAGCAGTGAATACAGGGGTGGGGAGACCCAGTACTTC
TRBJ1-2 | . | TRBV7-8 | TRBD1 | CASSLGDRVRGYTF | TGTGCCAGCAGCTTAGGGGACAGGGTACGGGGCTACACCTTC
TRBJ2-5 | . | TRBV5-1 | . | CASSAPSGTSPSGETQYF | TGCGCCAGCAGCGCTCCATCCGGGACATCACCCTCCGGAGAGACCCAGTACTTC
TRBJ2-3 | . | TRBV4-1 | . | CASSQGWTLDTQYF | TGCGCCAGCAGCCAGGGGTGGACTCTAGATACGCAGTATTTT
TRBJ2-1 | . | TRBV13 | TRBD2 | CASSLGTSGGVVEQFF | TGTGCCAGCAGCTTAGGGACTAGCGGGGGGGTAGTCGAGCAGTTCTTC
TRBJ2-7 | once | TRBV28 | . | CASSPPSTEKYF | TGTGCCAGCAGTCCCCCCTCAACAGAGAAGTACTTC
TRBJ1-1 | . | TRBV11-2 | TRBD1 | CASRSIRQGTEAFF | TGTGCCAGCAGATCCATTCGACAGGGCACTGAAGCTTTCTTT
TRBJ2-7 | . | TRBV18 | . | CASSPPSSEQYF | TGTGCCAGCTCACCACCATCCTCCGAGCAGTACTTC